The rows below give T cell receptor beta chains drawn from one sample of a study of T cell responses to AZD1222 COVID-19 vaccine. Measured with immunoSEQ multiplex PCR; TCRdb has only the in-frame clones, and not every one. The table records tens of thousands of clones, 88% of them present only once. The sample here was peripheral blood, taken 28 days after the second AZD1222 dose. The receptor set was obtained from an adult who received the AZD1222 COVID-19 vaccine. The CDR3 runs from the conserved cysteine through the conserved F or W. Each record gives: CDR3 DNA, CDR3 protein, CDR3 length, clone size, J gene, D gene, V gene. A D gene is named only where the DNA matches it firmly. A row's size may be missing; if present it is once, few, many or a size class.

cdr3_nt: TGTGCCAGCAGTGAGGACAGCTCCTACAATGAGCAGTTCTTC; cdr3_aa: CASSEDSSYNEQFF; cdr3_length: 14; clone_size: .; j_call: TRBJ2-1; d_call: .; v_call: TRBV6-4
cdr3_nt: TGTGCCAGCAGCGATAGGACAGCGAACACTGAAGCTTTCTTT; cdr3_aa: CASSDRTANTEAFF; cdr3_length: 14; clone_size: .; j_call: TRBJ1-1; d_call: .; v_call: TRBV2
cdr3_nt: TGTGCCAGCAGCCAGGTTGTAACCTACAATGAGCAGTTCTTC; cdr3_aa: CASSQVVTYNEQFF; cdr3_length: 14; clone_size: .; j_call: TRBJ2-1; d_call: .; v_call: TRBV14
cdr3_nt: TGTGCCAGCAGAAGGGGGAACTATGGCTACACCTTC; cdr3_aa: CASRRGNYGYTF; cdr3_length: 12; clone_size: .; j_call: TRBJ1-2; d_call: .; v_call: TRBV6-5
cdr3_nt: TGTGCCAGTAGGCCCCAAGGTAGCGGTTCCGGGGAGCTGTTTTTT; cdr3_aa: CASRPQGSGSGELFF; cdr3_length: 15; clone_size: .; j_call: TRBJ2-2; d_call: .; v_call: TRBV19
cdr3_nt: TGTGCCAGCAGCTCACTAACAGGGGGCACTGAAGCTTTCTTT; cdr3_aa: CASSSLTGGTEAFF; cdr3_length: 14; clone_size: .; j_call: TRBJ1-1; d_call: TRBD1; v_call: TRBV3-1/TRBV3-2
cdr3_nt: TGTGCCAGCAGCCCTTTAACAGGTTTGATGGGTAATGAAAAACTGTTTTTT; cdr3_aa: CASSPLTGLMGNEKLFF; cdr3_length: 17; clone_size: once; j_call: TRBJ1-4; d_call: .; v_call: TRBV27
cdr3_nt: TGTGCCAGCAGTCTACAGGGGAGGCACACTGAAGCTTTCTTT; cdr3_aa: CASSLQGRHTEAFF; cdr3_length: 14; clone_size: .; j_call: TRBJ1-1; d_call: TRBD1; v_call: TRBV6-5
cdr3_nt: TGTGCCAGCAGACGCTCCAGGGACCCTAACTATGGCTACACCTTC; cdr3_aa: CASRRSRDPNYGYTF; cdr3_length: 15; clone_size: .; j_call: TRBJ1-2; d_call: .; v_call: TRBV3-1/TRBV3-2
cdr3_nt: TGTGCCACCAGTGATGCCGGGACAGGGCTTCGGAATGAGCAGTTCTTC; cdr3_aa: CATSDAGTGLRNEQFF; cdr3_length: 16; clone_size: .; j_call: TRBJ2-1; d_call: TRBD1; v_call: TRBV24-1
cdr3_nt: TGTGCCAGCTCACCAAGGGAATTAAGGGGAAACACAGATACGCAGTATTTT; cdr3_aa: CASSPRELRGNTDTQYF; cdr3_length: 17; clone_size: .; j_call: TRBJ2-3; d_call: .; v_call: TRBV18
cdr3_nt: TGCAGCGCCACGACTAAAACCTACGAGCAGTACTTC; cdr3_aa: CSATTKTYEQYF; cdr3_length: 12; clone_size: .; j_call: TRBJ2-7; d_call: .; v_call: TRBV29-1
cdr3_nt: TGCGCCAGCAGCCACGGGACTAGCGGGAGGAACACCGGGGAGCTGTTTTTT; cdr3_aa: CASSHGTSGRNTGELFF; cdr3_length: 17; clone_size: .; j_call: TRBJ2-2; d_call: TRBD2; v_call: TRBV4-1
cdr3_nt: TGTGCCTGGAGTAGGTATCAGAACACTGAAGCTTTCTTT; cdr3_aa: CAWSRYQNTEAFF; cdr3_length: 13; clone_size: .; j_call: TRBJ1-1; d_call: .; v_call: TRBV30
cdr3_nt: TGTGCCAGCAGCAAAACAGGGGGCGCCGAATCACCCCTCCACTTT; cdr3_aa: CASSKTGGAESPLHF; cdr3_length: 15; clone_size: .; j_call: TRBJ1-6; d_call: TRBD1; v_call: TRBV13
cdr3_nt: TGTGCCACCAGGGGACAGAACTACGAGCAGTACTTC; cdr3_aa: CATRGQNYEQYF; cdr3_length: 12; clone_size: .; j_call: TRBJ2-7; d_call: TRBD1; v_call: TRBV19
cdr3_nt: TGTGCCAGCAGCTTAGAACCGGGACAGGGCTACGAGCAGTACTTC; cdr3_aa: CASSLEPGQGYEQYF; cdr3_length: 15; clone_size: .; j_call: TRBJ2-7; d_call: TRBD1; v_call: TRBV11-3
cdr3_nt: TGTGCCAGCAGCTTAGAAGGCAGTCCCAACACTGAAGCTTTCTTT; cdr3_aa: CASSLEGSPNTEAFF; cdr3_length: 15; clone_size: .; j_call: TRBJ1-1; d_call: .; v_call: TRBV7-9
cdr3_nt: TGTGCCAGTAGTATACGGGGCTCCCCAATCGGGCAGTTCTTC; cdr3_aa: CASSIRGSPIGQFF; cdr3_length: 14; clone_size: .; j_call: TRBJ2-1; d_call: .; v_call: TRBV19
cdr3_nt: TGTGCCAGCAAACCTTACCTAGATCGGGTCTACGAGCAGTACTTC; cdr3_aa: CASKPYLDRVYEQYF; cdr3_length: 15; clone_size: .; j_call: TRBJ2-7; d_call: .; v_call: TRBV6-5
cdr3_nt: TGTGCCAGCAGGATTGGACAAATAGACAATTCACCCCTCCACTTT; cdr3_aa: CASRIGQIDNSPLHF; cdr3_length: 15; clone_size: .; j_call: TRBJ1-6; d_call: .; v_call: TRBV28
cdr3_nt: TGTGCCACCAGTGACTCGGCGGGAGGACAATACTCTAGCACAGATACGCAGTATTTT; cdr3_aa: CATSDSAGGQYSSTDTQYF; cdr3_length: 19; clone_size: .; j_call: TRBJ2-3; d_call: TRBD2; v_call: TRBV24-1
cdr3_nt: TGCGCCAGCAGCCAAGATACCCCAGATACGCAGTATTTT; cdr3_aa: CASSQDTPDTQYF; cdr3_length: 13; clone_size: .; j_call: TRBJ2-3; d_call: .; v_call: TRBV4-1
cdr3_nt: TGTGCCAGCAGTGACACCTCTTTACAGGTGCAGGTTAATTCACCCCTCCACTTT; cdr3_aa: CASSDTSLQVQVNSPLHF; cdr3_length: 18; clone_size: .; j_call: TRBJ1-6; d_call: .; v_call: TRBV6-4
cdr3_nt: TGCGCCAGCAGCAAGGGACTAGGGGAGCCTGAGCAGTTCTTC; cdr3_aa: CASSKGLGEPEQFF; cdr3_length: 14; clone_size: .; j_call: TRBJ2-1; d_call: TRBD2; v_call: TRBV5-1
cdr3_nt: TGCAGCGCGACACCGAACACTGAAGCTTTCTTT; cdr3_aa: CSATPNTEAFF; cdr3_length: 11; clone_size: .; j_call: TRBJ1-1; d_call: .; v_call: TRBV29-1
cdr3_nt: TGTGCCAGCAGCCATAGCAATCAGCCCCAGCATTTT; cdr3_aa: CASSHSNQPQHF; cdr3_length: 12; clone_size: .; j_call: TRBJ1-5; d_call: .; v_call: TRBV6-5
cdr3_nt: TGTGCCAGCAACAGGGACAGCCAAGAGACCCAGTACTTC; cdr3_aa: CASNRDSQETQYF; cdr3_length: 13; clone_size: .; j_call: TRBJ2-5; d_call: TRBD1; v_call: TRBV6-5
cdr3_nt: TGCGCCAGCAGCTCACAGGGGATGTGGAACACCGGGGAGCTGTTTTTT; cdr3_aa: CASSSQGMWNTGELFF; cdr3_length: 16; clone_size: .; j_call: TRBJ2-2; d_call: TRBD1; v_call: TRBV5-1
cdr3_nt: TGTGCCAGCAGTTCCCCGACTAGAGGAGAGACCCAGTACTTC; cdr3_aa: CASSSPTRGETQYF; cdr3_length: 14; clone_size: .; j_call: TRBJ2-5; d_call: .; v_call: TRBV27
cdr3_nt: TGCGCCAGCAGCAAGGGACAGGGGGCAAGACATGCAACTAATGAAAAACTGTTTTTT; cdr3_aa: CASSKGQGARHATNEKLFF; cdr3_length: 19; clone_size: .; j_call: TRBJ1-4; d_call: TRBD1; v_call: TRBV5-1
cdr3_nt: TGTGCCAGCAGTCCCTTAACCCCGTCGGGAGCTGAAGCTTTCTTT; cdr3_aa: CASSPLTPSGAEAFF; cdr3_length: 15; clone_size: once; j_call: TRBJ1-1; d_call: .; v_call: TRBV6-2/TRBV6-3
cdr3_nt: TGTGCCAGCAGTTTATCGGGACGGACAGCCACAGATACGCAGTATTTT; cdr3_aa: CASSLSGRTATDTQYF; cdr3_length: 16; clone_size: .; j_call: TRBJ2-3; d_call: .; v_call: TRBV27
cdr3_nt: TGTGCCAGCCCCAAGGGGGATAGCAATCAGCCCCAGCATTTT; cdr3_aa: CASPKGDSNQPQHF; cdr3_length: 14; clone_size: .; j_call: TRBJ1-5; d_call: .; v_call: TRBV21-1
cdr3_nt: TGTGCCAGCAGCCAAGCTGAGGTCCTCAACACTGAAGCTTTCTTT; cdr3_aa: CASSQAEVLNTEAFF; cdr3_length: 15; clone_size: .; j_call: TRBJ1-1; d_call: .; v_call: TRBV3-1/TRBV3-2
cdr3_nt: TGTGCCAGCAGTTTATTTGTTCGGCCGACTAGCGGGAGGGCCGAGATTTCGTACAATGAGCAGTTCTTC; cdr3_aa: CASSLFVRPTSGRAEISYNEQFF; cdr3_length: 23; clone_size: .; j_call: TRBJ2-1; d_call: TRBD2; v_call: TRBV28
cdr3_nt: TGTGCCAGCAGCTTGGGCGGGACTAACACAGATACGCAGTATTTT; cdr3_aa: CASSLGGTNTDTQYF; cdr3_length: 15; clone_size: few; j_call: TRBJ2-3; d_call: TRBD2; v_call: TRBV7-2